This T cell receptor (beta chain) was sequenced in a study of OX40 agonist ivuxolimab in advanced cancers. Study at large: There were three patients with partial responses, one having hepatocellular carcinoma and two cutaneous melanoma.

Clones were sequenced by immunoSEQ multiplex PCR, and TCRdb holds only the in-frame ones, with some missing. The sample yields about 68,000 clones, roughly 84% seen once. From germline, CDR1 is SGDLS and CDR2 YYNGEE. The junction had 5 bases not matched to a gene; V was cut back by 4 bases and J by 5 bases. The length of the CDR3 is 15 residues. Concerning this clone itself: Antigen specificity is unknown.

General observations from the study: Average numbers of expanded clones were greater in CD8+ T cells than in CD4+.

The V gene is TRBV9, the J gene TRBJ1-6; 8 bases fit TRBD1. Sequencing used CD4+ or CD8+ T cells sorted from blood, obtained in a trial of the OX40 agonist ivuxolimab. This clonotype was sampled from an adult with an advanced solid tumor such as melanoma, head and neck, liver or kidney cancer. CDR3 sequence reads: CASSPRTGNNSPLHF. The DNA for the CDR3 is TGTGCCAGCAGCCCAAGGACAGGGAATAATTCACCCCTCCACTTT.